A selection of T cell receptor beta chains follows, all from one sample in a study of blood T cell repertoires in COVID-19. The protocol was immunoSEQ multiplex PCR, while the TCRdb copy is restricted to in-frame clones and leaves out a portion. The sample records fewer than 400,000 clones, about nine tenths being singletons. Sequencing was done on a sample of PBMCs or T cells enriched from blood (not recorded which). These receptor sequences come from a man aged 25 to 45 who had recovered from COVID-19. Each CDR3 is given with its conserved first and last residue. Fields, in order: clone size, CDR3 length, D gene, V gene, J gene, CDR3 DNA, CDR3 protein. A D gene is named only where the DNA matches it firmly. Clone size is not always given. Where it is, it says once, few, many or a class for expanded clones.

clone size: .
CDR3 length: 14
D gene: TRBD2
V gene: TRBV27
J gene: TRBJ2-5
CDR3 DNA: TGTGCCAGCAGTCAAGACGGGAGGGCCTTTTCCCAGTACTTC
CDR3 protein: CASSQDGRAFSQYF

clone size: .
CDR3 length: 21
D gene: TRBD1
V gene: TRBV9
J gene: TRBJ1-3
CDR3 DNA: TGTGCCAGCAGCGTAGGTCACGTAAGGGGGCGTGCGGACAGCTCTGGAAACACCATATATTTT
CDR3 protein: CASSVGHVRGRADSSGNTIYF

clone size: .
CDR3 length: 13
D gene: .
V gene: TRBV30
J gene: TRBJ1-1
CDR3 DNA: TGTGCCTGGGCACAGGGAGCCGGTACTGAAGCTTTCTTT
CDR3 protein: CAWAQGAGTEAFF

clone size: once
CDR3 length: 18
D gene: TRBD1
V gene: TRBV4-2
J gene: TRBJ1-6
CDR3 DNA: TGTGCCAGCAGCCAAGGAGGATCGTGGGACAGGGCTAATTCACCCCTCCACTTT
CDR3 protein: CASSQGGSWDRANSPLHF

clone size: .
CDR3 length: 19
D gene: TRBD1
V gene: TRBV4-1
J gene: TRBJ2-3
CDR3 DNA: TGCGCCAGCAGCCCACCACCGGACAGGAGCCTTGGCCTGACAGATACGCAGTATTTT
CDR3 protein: CASSPPPDRSLGLTDTQYF

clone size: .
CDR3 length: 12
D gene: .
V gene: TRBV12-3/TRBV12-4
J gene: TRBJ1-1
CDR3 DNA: TGTGCCAGCAGTTTCGCGGGGGTTGAAGCTTTCTTT
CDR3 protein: CASSFAGVEAFF

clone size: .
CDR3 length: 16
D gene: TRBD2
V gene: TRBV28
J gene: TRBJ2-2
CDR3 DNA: TGTGCCAGCAGCTCACTATTGCGGGGGGTTTCCGGGGAGCTGTTTTTT
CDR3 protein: CASSSLLRGVSGELFF

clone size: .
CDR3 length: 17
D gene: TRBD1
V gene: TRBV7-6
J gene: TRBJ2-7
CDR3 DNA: TGTGCCAGCAGCTTAGAAGCCGGGACAGGGGGCTTCAACGAGCAGTACTTC
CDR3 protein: CASSLEAGTGGFNEQYF

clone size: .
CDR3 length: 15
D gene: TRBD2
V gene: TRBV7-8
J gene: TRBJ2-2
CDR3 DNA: TGTGCCAGCAGCTCAAGCGGGAGGGCTTCCGGGGAGCTGTTTTTT
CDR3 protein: CASSSSGRASGELFF

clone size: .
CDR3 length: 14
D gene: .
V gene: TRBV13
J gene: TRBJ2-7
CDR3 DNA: TGTGCCAGCAGCTTAGAAGCGGGCTCCTACGAGCAGTACTTC
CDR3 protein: CASSLEAGSYEQYF

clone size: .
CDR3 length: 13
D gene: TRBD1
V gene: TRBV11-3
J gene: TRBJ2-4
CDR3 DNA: TGTGCCAGCAGCTTGGACAGGGGAAACATTCAGTACTTC
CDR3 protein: CASSLDRGNIQYF

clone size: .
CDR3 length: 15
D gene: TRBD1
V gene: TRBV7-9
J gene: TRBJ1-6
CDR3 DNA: TGTGCCAGCAGCGGGACCCGACAGGGAGGCTCACCCCTCCACTTT
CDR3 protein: CASSGTRQGGSPLHF

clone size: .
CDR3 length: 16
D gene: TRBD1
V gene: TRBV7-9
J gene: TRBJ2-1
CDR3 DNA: TGTGCCAGCAGCCTAACTGACAGGGCCTCTTGGAATGAGCAGTTCTTC
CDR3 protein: CASSLTDRASWNEQFF

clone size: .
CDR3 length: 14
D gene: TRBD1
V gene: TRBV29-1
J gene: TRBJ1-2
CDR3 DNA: TGCAGCGTCGGAACAGGGGGACTGAACTATGGCTACACCTTC
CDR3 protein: CSVGTGGLNYGYTF

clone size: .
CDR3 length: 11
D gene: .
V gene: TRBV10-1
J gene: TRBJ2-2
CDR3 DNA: TGCGCCAGTCAGGGCGCCGGGGAGCTGTTTTTT
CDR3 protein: CASQGAGELFF

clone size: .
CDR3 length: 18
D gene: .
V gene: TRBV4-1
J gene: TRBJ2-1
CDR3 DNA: TGCGCCAGCAGCCAACAACCAGTGGGGCTAGAGCCCGACAATGAGCAGTTCTTC
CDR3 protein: CASSQQPVGLEPDNEQFF

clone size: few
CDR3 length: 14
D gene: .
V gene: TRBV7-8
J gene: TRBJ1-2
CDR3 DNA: TGTGCCAGCAGCTTAGCTGGGGAGGTCTATGGCTACACCTTC
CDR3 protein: CASSLAGEVYGYTF

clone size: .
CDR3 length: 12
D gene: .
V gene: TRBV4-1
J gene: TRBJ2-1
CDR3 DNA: TGCGCCAGCAGCCAAGTAGTCGGTGAGCAGTTCTTC
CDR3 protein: CASSQVVGEQFF

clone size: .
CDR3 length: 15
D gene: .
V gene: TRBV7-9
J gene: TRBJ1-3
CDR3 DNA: TGTGCCAGCAGCCGCAAGAGCGTCTCTGGAAACACCATATATTTT
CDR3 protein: CASSRKSVSGNTIYF

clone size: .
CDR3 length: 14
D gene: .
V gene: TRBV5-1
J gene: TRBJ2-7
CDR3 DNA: TGCGCCAGTCAAAACGACGGGTCCTCCTACGAGCAGTACTTC
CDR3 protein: CASQNDGSSYEQYF

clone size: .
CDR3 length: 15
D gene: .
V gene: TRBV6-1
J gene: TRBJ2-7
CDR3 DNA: TGTGCCAGCAGTGAAAGGGCGGGGCGCCAGGACGAGCAGTACTTC
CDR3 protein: CASSERAGRQDEQYF

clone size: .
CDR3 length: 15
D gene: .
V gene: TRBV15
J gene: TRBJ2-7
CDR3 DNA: TGTGCCACCAGCAGAGTTGCGGGGGCCCCCTACGAGCAGTACTTC
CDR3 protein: CATSRVAGAPYEQYF

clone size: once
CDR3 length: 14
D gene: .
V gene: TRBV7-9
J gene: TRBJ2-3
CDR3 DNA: TGTGCCAGCAGCGTTACAGGGAGCACAGATACGCAGTATTTT
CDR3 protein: CASSVTGSTDTQYF

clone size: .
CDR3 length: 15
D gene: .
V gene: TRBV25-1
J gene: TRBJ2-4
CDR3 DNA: TGTGCCAGCAGTGAGGGAGGCCCAGCCAAAAACATTCAGTACTTC
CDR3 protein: CASSEGGPAKNIQYF

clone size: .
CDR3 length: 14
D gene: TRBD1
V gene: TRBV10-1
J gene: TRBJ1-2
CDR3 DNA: TGCGCCAGCAGATCGGACAGGACTTGGGGTGGCTACACCTTC
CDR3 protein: CASRSDRTWGGYTF

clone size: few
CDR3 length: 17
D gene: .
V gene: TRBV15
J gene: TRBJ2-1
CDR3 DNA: TGTGCCACCAGCAGAGAGGGAACAGGGTTTGGCTACAATGAGCAGTTCTTC
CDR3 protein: CATSREGTGFGYNEQFF

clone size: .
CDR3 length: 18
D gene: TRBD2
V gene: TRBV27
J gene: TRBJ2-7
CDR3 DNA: TGTGCCAGCAGTTTAAAATGGGGCGGAGCGGGACCTGCCTACGAGCAGTACTTC
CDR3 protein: CASSLKWGGAGPAYEQYF

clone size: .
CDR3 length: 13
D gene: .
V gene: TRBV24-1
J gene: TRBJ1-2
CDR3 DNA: TGTGCCACCAGTGATGGTGACACCTATGGCTACACCTTC
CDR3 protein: CATSDGDTYGYTF

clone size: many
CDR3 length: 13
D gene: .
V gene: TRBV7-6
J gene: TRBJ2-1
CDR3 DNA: TGTGCCAGCAGCCTAAGCTCCTACAATGAGCAGTTCTTC
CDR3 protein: CASSLSSYNEQFF

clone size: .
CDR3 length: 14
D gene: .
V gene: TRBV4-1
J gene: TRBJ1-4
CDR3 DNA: TGCGCCAGCAGCCAAGGCCTAGGGGGTGAAAAACTGTTTTTT
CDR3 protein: CASSQGLGGEKLFF

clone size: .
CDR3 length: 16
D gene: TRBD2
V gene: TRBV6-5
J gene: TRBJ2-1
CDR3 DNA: TGTGCCAGCAGTTACTCGATTAGCGGGAGAGACTTTGAGCAGTTCTTC
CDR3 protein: CASSYSISGRDFEQFF

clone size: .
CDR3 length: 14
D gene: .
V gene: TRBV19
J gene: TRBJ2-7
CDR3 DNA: TGTGCCAGTAGTATAGCCCAGATCTCCTACGAGCAGTACTTC
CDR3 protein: CASSIAQISYEQYF

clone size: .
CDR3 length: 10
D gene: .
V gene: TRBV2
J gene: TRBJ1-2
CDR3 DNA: TGTGCCAGCAGCCTCGTCGGCTACACCTTC
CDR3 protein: CASSLVGYTF

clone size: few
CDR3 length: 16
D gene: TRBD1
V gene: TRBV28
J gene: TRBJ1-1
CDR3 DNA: TGTGCCAGCACCTTCCAGGGGGCGGGGCGGAACACTGAAGCTTTCTTT
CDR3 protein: CASTFQGAGRNTEAFF

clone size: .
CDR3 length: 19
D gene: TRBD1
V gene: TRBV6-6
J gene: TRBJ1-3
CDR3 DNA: TGTGCCAGCAGTCTTTCAACCGGAGGACAGGGGGTTTCTGGAAACACCATATATTTT
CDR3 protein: CASSLSTGGQGVSGNTIYF

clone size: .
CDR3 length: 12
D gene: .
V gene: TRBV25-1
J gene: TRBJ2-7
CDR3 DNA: TGTGCCAGCAGTGAACAGGGCTACGAGCAGTACTTC
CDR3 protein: CASSEQGYEQYF

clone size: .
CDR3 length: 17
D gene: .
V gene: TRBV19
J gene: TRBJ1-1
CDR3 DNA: TGTGCCAGTAGTATAAAACTCGGGGGGGACATGAACACTGAAGCTTTCTTT
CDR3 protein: CASSIKLGGDMNTEAFF

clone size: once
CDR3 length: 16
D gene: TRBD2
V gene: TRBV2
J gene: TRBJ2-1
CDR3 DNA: TGTGCCAGCAGTACAAATAGCGGGAGGATTGGCAATGAGCAGTTCTTC
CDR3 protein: CASSTNSGRIGNEQFF

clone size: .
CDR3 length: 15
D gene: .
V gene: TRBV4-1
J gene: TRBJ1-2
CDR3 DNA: TGCGCCAGCAGCCAACACAGGGAGAATAACTATGGCTACACCTTC
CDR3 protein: CASSQHRENNYGYTF

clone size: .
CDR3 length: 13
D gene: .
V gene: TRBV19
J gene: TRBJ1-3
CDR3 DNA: TGTGCCAGTACCACCGGTGCAGGAAACACCATATATTTT
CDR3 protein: CASTTGAGNTIYF

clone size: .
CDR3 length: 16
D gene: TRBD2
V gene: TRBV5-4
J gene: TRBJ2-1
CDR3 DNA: TGTGCCAGCAGCTTGGGGGGACTAGCGTCCTACAATGAGCAGTTCTTC
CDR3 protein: CASSLGGLASYNEQFF

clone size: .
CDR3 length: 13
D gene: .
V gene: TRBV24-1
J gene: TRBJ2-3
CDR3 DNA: TGTGCCACCAGTGGTCGGGGGACAGATACGCAGTATTTT
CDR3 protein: CATSGRGTDTQYF

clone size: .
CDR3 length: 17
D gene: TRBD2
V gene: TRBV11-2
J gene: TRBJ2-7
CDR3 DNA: TGTGCCAGCACCCTATCGCTAGGCGGGAGTAGTAACTACGAGCAGTACTTC
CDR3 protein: CASTLSLGGSSNYEQYF

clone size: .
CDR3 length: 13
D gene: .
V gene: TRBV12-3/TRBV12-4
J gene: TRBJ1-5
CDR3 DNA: TGTGCCAGCAGACAGGGAATTTGGCAGCCCCAGCATTTT
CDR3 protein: CASRQGIWQPQHF

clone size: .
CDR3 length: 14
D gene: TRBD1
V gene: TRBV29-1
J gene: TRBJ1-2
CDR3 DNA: TGCAGCGTTGACCGGGACAGGGAGGACTATGGCTACACCTTC
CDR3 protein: CSVDRDREDYGYTF

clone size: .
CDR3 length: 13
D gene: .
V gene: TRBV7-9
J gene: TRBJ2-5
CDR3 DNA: TGTGCCAGCAGCGTCGGGAGCGAGGAGACCCAGTACTTC
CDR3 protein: CASSVGSEETQYF